This paragraph covers one TCR beta chain sequence. Its antigen is unknown. These data belong to a study of CD8 T cells in ankylosing spondylitis. General study findings and limits: A motif in TCR beta, a set of roughly 8 highly homologous variants, appeared characteristic of ankylosing spondylitis blood. Prior work had noted some motif variants in reactive arthritis blood and synovial fluid. Within matched ankylosing spondylitis synovial fluid, disease-linked clones were reportedly significantly enriched.

Libraries of TCR beta came from quantitative 5'-RACE with molecular barcodes. TCRdb re-analysed the 5' RACE reads in MiXCR, keeping a single row per CDR3 protein. Of over 450,000 distinct CDR3 sequences listed, roughly 13% are singletons. The clonotype was recovered from a male donor with ankylosing spondylitis. Sequencing was performed on blood, either unsorted or a sorted T cell fraction (not recorded which).

The CDR3 loop reads CASLGGGTGELFF. Written as DNA, the CDR3 is TGTGCCAGCCTGGGAGGGGGCACCGGGGAGCTGTTTTTT. The V and J genes are TRBV2 and TRBJ2-2; a possible D gene is TRBD2 (7 bases). From germline, CDR1 is SNHLY and CDR2 FYNNEI. Between the trimmed V and J ends, which lost 8 bases and 4 bases, there was a span of 11 bases. CDR3 length: 13 amino acids.